This TCR beta chain was sequenced during a study of blood T cell repertoires in COVID-19. In the study overall: The United States, Italy and Spain were the sources of the acute and convalescent COVID-19 samples.

CDR3 length equals 11 residues. V dropped 3 bases and J dropped 5 bases, with 4 bases sitting between them. The germline V gene encodes CDR1 SGDLS and CDR2 YYNGEE. Per the study methods: Estimates of nucleated cell counts were drawn from the amplification of reference gene primers. Using immunoSEQ multiplex PCR, the repertoire was profiled, and TCRdb retains in-frame clones only, with some absent. V, J and clone size are those of that table, while D and trimming were read from the DNA. The repertoire holds 250,000 or so clones, with about 80% as singletons. Cohorts were based on clinical histories the participants reported.

This chain links TRBV9 with TRBJ2-3; D remains unclear. This receptor was identified in a man aged 55 to 70 who had recovered from COVID-19. What was sequenced was PBMCs or T cells enriched from blood (not recorded which). CDR3 bases: TGTGCCAGCAGCGCCTTAGATACGCAGTATTTT. Residues: CASSALDTQYF.